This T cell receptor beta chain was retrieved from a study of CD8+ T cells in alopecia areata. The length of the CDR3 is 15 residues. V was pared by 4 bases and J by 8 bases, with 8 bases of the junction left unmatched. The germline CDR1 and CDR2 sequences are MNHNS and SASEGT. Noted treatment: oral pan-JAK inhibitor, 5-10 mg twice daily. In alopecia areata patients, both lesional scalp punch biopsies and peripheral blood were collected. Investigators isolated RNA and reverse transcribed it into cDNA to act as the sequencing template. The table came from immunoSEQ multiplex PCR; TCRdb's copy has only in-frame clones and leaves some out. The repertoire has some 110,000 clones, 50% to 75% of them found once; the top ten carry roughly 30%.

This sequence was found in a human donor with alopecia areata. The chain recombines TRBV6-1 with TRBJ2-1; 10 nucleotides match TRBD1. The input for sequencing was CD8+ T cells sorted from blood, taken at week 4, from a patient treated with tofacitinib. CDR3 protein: CASSVGQGVMDEQFF. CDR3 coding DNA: TGTGCCAGCAGTGTCGGACAGGGGGTTATGGATGAGCAGTTCTTC.